The sequence of this T cell receptor (beta chain) was determined in a study of OX40 agonist ivuxolimab in advanced cancers. Study overall: Participants averaged approximately 61 years of age (range about 23 to 90) and were less than 85% male.

Measured with immunoSEQ multiplex PCR; TCRdb has only the in-frame clones, and not every one. The sample consists of some 44,000 clones, approximately 84% of them appearing once. Comments on this clone: Its antigen is not identified.

Study findings and constraints: CD8+ T cells averaged more expanded clones than CD4+. At 0.1 to 3.0 mg/kg and by week 6, clonal expansion occurred in CD4+ and CD8+ blood T cells. It was not determined which antigens were specifically recognized by the peripheral T cells that had undergone clonal expansion.

There are 18 residues in the CDR3. CDR1 is LNHNV and CDR2 is YYDKDF in the germline V gene (reference sequence). V was clipped by 0 bases and J by 1 base, with 16 bases between them. This specimen consisted of CD4+ or CD8+ T cells sorted from blood, obtained in a trial of the OX40 agonist ivuxolimab. The TCR sequence derives from an adult with an advanced solid tumor such as melanoma, head and neck, liver or kidney cancer. This rearrangement joins TRBV15 to TRBJ2-1; D tentatively fits TRBD1 or TRBD2 (5 bases each). DNA for the CDR3: TGTGCCACCAGCAGAGATCCCAACCAGGGAGTTTCCTACAATGAGCAGTTCTTC. It codes for CATSRDPNQGVSYNEQFF.